These T cell receptor beta chains were read from a single sample in a study of neurological immune-mediated disorders. From the 5' RACE reads, TCRdb called clonotypes with MiXCR, one entry per CDR3 protein. Among tens of thousands of distinct CDR3 sequences listed, around 13% were seen once. The sequencing input was PBMCs. These receptors all come from a female donor with HTLV-1-associated myelopathy (HAM/TSP). Each CDR3 is given with its conserved first and last residue. A D gene is named only where the DNA matches it firmly. Clone size is not always given. Where it is, it says once, few, many or a class for expanded clones.

NA | TRBJ2-2 | TRBV5-6 | TRBD2 | TGTGCCAGCAGCTTGGCGGGGGGACCGGCCGGGGAGCTGTTTTTT | CASSLAGGPAGELFF
many | TRBJ1-2 | TRBV6-5 | NA | TGTGCCAGCAAGATGATGGATAACTATGGCTACACCTTC | CASKMMDNYGYTF
many | TRBJ2-4 | TRBV20-1 | NA | TGCAGTGCTCCCACAGAAGCCAAAAACATTCAGTACTTC | CSAPTEAKNIQYF
many | TRBJ2-3 | TRBV15 | NA | TGTGCTACCAGCAGAGATCAGGGGGGCCCAGATACGCAGTATTTT | CATSRDQGGPDTQYF
NA | TRBJ2-1 | TRBV11-2 | NA | TGTGCCAGCAGCTTAGCTCCCCGCGGGGTGGCGTTTGAGCAGTTCTTC | CASSLAPRGVAFEQFF
many | TRBJ2-7 | TRBV12-3/TRBV12-4 | TRBD1 | TGTGCCAGCAGTTCGGAAAAGACAGGGGACTACGAGCAGTACTTC | CASSSEKTGDYEQYF
many | TRBJ2-7 | TRBV28 | NA | TGTGCCAGCAGTCCAGGACCGAGGGCGAGCGAGCAGTACTTC | CASSPGPRASEQYF
many | TRBJ1-1 | TRBV3-1 | NA | TGTGCCAGCAGCCAGTCGGGGACCTCCGGTGAAGCTTTCTTT | CASSQSGTSGEAFF
many | TRBJ2-7 | TRBV4-1 | NA | TGCGCCAGCAGCCAGGGGGGGCGTTTCCGACGGAGGCAGTACTTC | CASSQGGRFRRRQYF
many | TRBJ2-2 | TRBV10-3 | NA | TGTGCCATCAGTGAGTCGACTGCGGGGATCACCGGGGAGCTGTTTTTT | CAISESTAGITGELFF
many | TRBJ2-3 | TRBV15 | TRBD2 | TGTGCTACCAGCAGAGATGTTCGACTAGCGGGGGCCCGAGATACGCAGTATTTT | CATSRDVRLAGARDTQYF
many | TRBJ2-1 | TRBV10-3 | NA | TGTGCCATCAGTGAGTCGACAAGGAGGGTTCGCAATGAGCAGTTCTTC | CAISESTRRVRNEQFF
NA | TRBJ2-3 | TRBV25-1 | TRBD1 | TGTGCCAGCAGCTTCGCTCAAGGACAGGGTGCAGATACGCAGTATTTT | CASSFAQGQGADTQYF
many | TRBJ1-1 | TRBV3-1 | NA | TGTGCCAGCAGCCAAAGTGAGATCCCTGAAGCTTTCTTT | CASSQSEIPEAFF
NA | TRBJ2-7 | TRBV18 | TRBD1 | TGTGCCAGCTCACCAGTGGGACAGATCGCCTACGAGCAGTACTTC | CASSPVGQIAYEQYF
many | TRBJ1-4 | TRBV28 | NA | TGTGCCAGCTTGGCTACGAATAATGAAAAACTGTTTTTT | CASLATNNEKLFF
many | TRBJ1-5 | TRBV20-1 | NA | TGCAGTGCTCCCACAAAGGACAGCGGGAGTGTTTCAAATCAGCCCCAGCATTTT | CSAPTKDSGSVSNQPQHF
many | TRBJ2-2 | TRBV24-1 | TRBD1 | TGTGCCACCAGGGTGGACAGGGATAGCACCGGGGAGCTGTTTTTT | CATRVDRDSTGELFF
NA | TRBJ2-1 | TRBV7-2 | NA | TGTGCCAGCAGCTCCCTCCGAGTCTCAAATGAGCAGTTCTTC | CASSSLRVSNEQFF
many | TRBJ2-7 | TRBV5-1 | TRBD1 | TGCGCCAGCAGCTTTGGACAGGGAAACTACGAGCAGTACTTC | CASSFGQGNYEQYF
many | TRBJ2-1 | TRBV20-1 | NA | TGCAGTGCTAGTTCTTTCGCGGGGAGCTCCTACAATGAGCAGTTCTTC | CSASSFAGSSYNEQFF
few | TRBJ2-5 | TRBV11-2 | TRBD2 | TGTGCCAGCAGCGTACGGACTAGCGGGGAAGAGACCCAGTACTTC | CASSVRTSGEETQYF
many | TRBJ2-1 | TRBV2 | NA | TGTGCCAGCAGTGGGGGAACCTACAATGAGCAGTTCTTC | CASSGGTYNEQFF
many | TRBJ1-6 | TRBV5-1 | NA | TGCGCCAGCAGCTTAACTCACGGGTTGATCTGGCCCCTCCACTTT | CASSLTHGLIWPLHF
many | TRBJ2-4 | TRBV28 | TRBD1 | TGTGCCAGCAGTTTATATGCAGGGGGCACGAACATTCAGTACTTC | CASSLYAGGTNIQYF
many | TRBJ1-1 | TRBV10-3 | TRBD1 | TGTGCCATCGGCTCGACAGGGCGGAACACTGAAGCTTTCTTT | CAIGSTGRNTEAFF
many | TRBJ2-2 | TRBV5-1 | TRBD1 | TGCGCCAGCAGCTTAAGACAGGGGGCACGCACCGGGGAGCTGTTTTTT | CASSLRQGARTGELFF
many | TRBJ2-1 | TRBV28 | NA | TGTGCCAGCAGTTTAGTGTCTCGCCAGTTCAAGTTCTTC | CASSLVSRQFKFF
many | TRBJ1-2 | TRBV6-1 | NA | TGTGCCAGCAGTGAATATGGCTACACCTTC | CASSEYGYTF
many | TRBJ2-7 | TRBV5-1 | TRBD2 | TGCGCCAGCAGCTTCGGGACTAGCGGTTCCTACGAGCAGTACTTC | CASSFGTSGSYEQYF
many | TRBJ2-1 | TRBV11-2 | NA | TGTGCCAGCAGCCCACCACTAGCTAACAATGAGCAGTTCTTC | CASSPPLANNEQFF
many | TRBJ2-3 | TRBV24-1 | TRBD2 | TGTGCCACCAGTGATCGGCAGACTAGCGTAGACACAGATACGCAGTATTTT | CATSDRQTSVDTDTQYF
few | TRBJ1-5 | TRBV5-1 | NA | TGCGCCAGCAGCTTAGGTCCTGTCACACATAGCAATCAGCCCCAGCATTTT | CASSLGPVTHSNQPQHF
many | TRBJ1-2 | TRBV12-3/TRBV12-4 | NA | TGTGCCAGCAGTTTAAAACACGGAGGGATCGATGGCTACACCTTC | CASSLKHGGIDGYTF
many | TRBJ2-1 | TRBV29-1 | TRBD1 | TGCAGCGTTAAGACAGGGGGCAATGAGCAGTTCTTC | CSVKTGGNEQFF
many | TRBJ1-3 | TRBV6-5 | NA | TGTGCCAGCAGCCGTTGGATGAGTTCTGGAAACACCATATATTTT | CASSRWMSSGNTIYF
many | TRBJ2-5 | TRBV7-2 | TRBD2 | TGTGCCAGCAGTCTTACAAAAGCGGGGGGGCTGGAGACCCAGTACTTC | CASSLTKAGGLETQYF
many | TRBJ1-2 | TRBV4-2 | NA | TGTGCCAGCAGCCAAGTCGAGGGATCCGGGGGCTATGGCTACACCTTC | CASSQVEGSGGYGYTF
many | TRBJ2-3 | TRBV7-9 | NA | TGTGCCAGCAGCGACTCCTTTCCGGATACGCAGTATTTT | CASSDSFPDTQYF
many | TRBJ2-1 | TRBV6-5 | NA | TGTGCCAGCAGTTACGTCGGACTGGCCTACAATGAGCAGTTCTTC | CASSYVGLAYNEQFF
many | TRBJ2-5 | TRBV20-1 | TRBD1 | TGCAGTGCTACGTTAACCGGGACAGGCGTAGAGACCCAGTACTTC | CSATLTGTGVETQYF
many | TRBJ2-7 | TRBV14 | NA | TGTGCCAGCAGCCACCGGCGGAACGAGCAGTACTTC | CASSHRRNEQYF
many | TRBJ2-3 | TRBV10-3 | TRBD2 | TGTGCCATCGGGGGAGGGACTAGCGGGGGCTCAGATACGCAGTATTTT | CAIGGGTSGGSDTQYF
many | TRBJ2-2 | TRBV6-5 | TRBD1 | TGTGCCAGCAGTTACGACAGGGCGACCGGGGAGCTGTTTTTT | CASSYDRATGELFF
many | TRBJ2-1 | TRBV12-3/TRBV12-4 | NA | TGTGCCAGCAGGCCGCCGGGAACCTACAATGAGCAGTTCTTC | CASRPPGTYNEQFF
many | TRBJ2-1 | TRBV6-2/TRBV6-3 | NA | TGTGCCAGCAGTTTGGCTATGATGGGCTCCTACAATGAGCAGTTCTTC | CASSLAMMGSYNEQFF
NA | TRBJ1-5 | TRBV12-3/TRBV12-4 | TRBD1 | TGTGCCAGCAGTCTCTGGAGGACAGGGGCCGGCGTTAAGCAGCCCCAGCATTTT | CASSLWRTGAGVKQPQHF
many | TRBJ2-3 | TRBV20-1 | NA | TGCAGTGCAAATCAGGGGATAGATACGCAGTATTTT | CSANQGIDTQYF
many | TRBJ2-3 | TRBV20-1 | TRBD2 | TGCAGTGTTCTCAAAGGCGGGGGAGGGGATACGCAGTATTTT | CSVLKGGGGDTQYF
many | TRBJ2-1 | TRBV20-1 | NA | TGCAGTGCACCTAATATTGGGGATTACAATGAGCAGTTCTTC | CSAPNIGDYNEQFF
many | TRBJ2-7 | TRBV28 | NA | TGTGCCAGCAGTGGTACAGGGCCAAGCTCCTACGAGCAGTACTTC | CASSGTGPSSYEQYF
NA | TRBJ2-7 | TRBV9 | TRBD1 | TGTGCCAGCAGCCCACAGGGGGTGGGTGAGCAGTACTTC | CASSPQGVGEQYF
many | TRBJ2-3 | TRBV25-1 | NA | TGTGCCAGCAGTGAATATGGGAGCACAGATACGCAGTATTTT | CASSEYGSTDTQYF
NA | TRBJ2-3 | TRBV2 | TRBD2 | TGTGCCGGGGGGGAGAGTATCCATACGCAGTATTTT | CAGGESIHTQYF
many | TRBJ2-7 | TRBV5-1 | NA | TGCGCCTGCACTTCCGGGACATTTTCCTACGAGCAGTACTTC | CACTSGTFSYEQYF
many | TRBJ2-7 | TRBV29-1 | TRBD2 | TGCAGCGTTGACCTAGCGGGGGGGCCGAGTGGTGAGCAGTACTTC | CSVDLAGGPSGEQYF
NA | TRBJ2-3 | TRBV5-1 | TRBD2 | TGCGCCAGCAGTTACGAGATAGCGGGCAGCACAGATACGCAGTATTTT | CASSYEIAGSTDTQYF
many | TRBJ2-6 | TRBV18 | TRBD1 | TGTGCCAGCTCAAGGCTCGACAGGGGGATTTTGGGGTACAACGTCCTGACTTTC | CASSRLDRGILGYNVLTF